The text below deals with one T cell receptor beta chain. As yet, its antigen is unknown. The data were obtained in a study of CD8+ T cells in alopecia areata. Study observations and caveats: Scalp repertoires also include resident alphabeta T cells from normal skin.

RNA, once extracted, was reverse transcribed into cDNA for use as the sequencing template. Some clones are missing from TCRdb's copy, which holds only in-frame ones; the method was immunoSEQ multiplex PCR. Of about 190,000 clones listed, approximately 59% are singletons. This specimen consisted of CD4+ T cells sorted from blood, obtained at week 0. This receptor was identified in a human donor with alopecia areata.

The CDR3 spells CSADGYYGYTF. The CDR3 DNA reads TGCAGCGCCGACGGATACTATGGCTACACCTTC. The V gene is TRBV29-1, the J gene TRBJ1-2; D remains ambiguous. V dropped 7 bases and J dropped 3 bases, with 9 bases sitting between them. Germline CDR1 SQVTM, CDR2 ANQGSEA. The CDR3 covers 11 residues.